Here is one T cell receptor beta chain with its context. Its antigen is currently unknown. This CDR3 is also generated by other DNA sequences in the sample. The data stem from a study of shared clonotypes between healthy human individuals. The V and J ends lost 0 bases and 1 base respectively, with 7 bases between them. Looked up from germline, CDR1 is SGHRS and CDR2 is YFSETQ. The CDR3 is 14 amino acids. Profiling relied on immunoSEQ multiplex PCR, and the TCRdb table lists in-frame clones only, not all of them. The data contain under 750,000 clones, over 55% of them seen just once; the ten biggest clones take up around 1.8%. The CD4+ fraction was divided into a CD45RA+ naive subset and a CD45RA-negative memory subset. General study results and limits: Across subsets, estimated richness was generally greater for naive than for memory populations.

This rearrangement joins TRBV5-1 to TRBJ1-1; D unresolved. The sample was memory CD4+ T cells sorted from blood. Sample subset: CD45RA-negative fraction. This TCR came from a woman aged 25 to 39 in good health. CDR3 sequence: CASSLASGNTEAFF. The CDR3 region has the DNA TGCGCCAGCAGCTTGGCCTCAGGGAACACTGAAGCTTTCTTT.